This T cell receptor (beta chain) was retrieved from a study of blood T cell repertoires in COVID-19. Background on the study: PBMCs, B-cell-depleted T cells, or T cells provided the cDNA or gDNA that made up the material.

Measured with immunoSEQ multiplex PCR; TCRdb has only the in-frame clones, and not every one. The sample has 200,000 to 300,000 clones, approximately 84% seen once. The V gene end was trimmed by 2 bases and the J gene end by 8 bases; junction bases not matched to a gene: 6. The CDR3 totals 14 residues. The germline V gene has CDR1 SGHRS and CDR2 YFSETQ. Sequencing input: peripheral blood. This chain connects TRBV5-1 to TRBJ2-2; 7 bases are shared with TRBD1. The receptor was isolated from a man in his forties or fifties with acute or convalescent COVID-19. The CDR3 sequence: CASSFGTALGELFF. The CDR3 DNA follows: TGCGCCAGCAGCTTCGGGACAGCCCTTGGGGAGCTGTTTTTT.